This T cell receptor (beta chain) was captured in a study of Ad26.COV2.S vaccination and SARS-CoV-2 variants. Assay: immunoSEQ multiplex PCR; the TCRdb copy retains only in-frame clones and omits some. Seen here are hundreds of thousands of clones, 80% to 95% observed once, and the top ten hold about 12%. Stated treatment: about 20 received Ad26.COV2.S at low or high dose, single or two shots; roughly 5 received placebo; per-sample allocation not given. Sample collection was performed on day 63 after the first vaccine or placebo injection. Sample: peripheral blood, taken in a trial of Ad26.COV2.S vaccine versus placebo. This clonotype was sampled from a person between 18 and 65 years old who received the Ad26.COV2.S COVID-19 vaccine or a placebo.

Here the CDR3 reads CASSWAKDANTGELFF. In DNA form, the CDR3 reads TGCGCCAGCAGCTGGGCCAAGGACGCGAACACCGGGGAGCTGTTTTTT. The rearrangement links TRBV5-1 to TRBJ2-2; D remains ambiguous. Per the germline V gene, CDR1 is SGHRS and CDR2 is YFSETQ. Trimming left V 3 bases short and J 0 bases short, with 12 bases between. The CDR3 contains 16 residues.